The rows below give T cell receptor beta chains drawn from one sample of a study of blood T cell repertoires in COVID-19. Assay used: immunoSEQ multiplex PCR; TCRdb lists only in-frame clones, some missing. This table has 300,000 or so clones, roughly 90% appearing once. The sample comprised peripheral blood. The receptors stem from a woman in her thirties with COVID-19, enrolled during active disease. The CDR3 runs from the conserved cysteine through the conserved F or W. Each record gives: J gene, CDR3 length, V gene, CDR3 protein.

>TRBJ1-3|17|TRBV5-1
CASSWVGTAASGNTIYF
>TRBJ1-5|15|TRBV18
CASSLQGNSNQPQHF
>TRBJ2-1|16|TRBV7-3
CASSLTGDSSYNEQFF
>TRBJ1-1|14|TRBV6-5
CASSPGQGGTEAFF
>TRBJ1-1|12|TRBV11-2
CASNLPHTEAFF
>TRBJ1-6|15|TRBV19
CASSIRSSYNSPLHF
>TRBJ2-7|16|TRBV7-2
CASSLAQGQGAYEQYF
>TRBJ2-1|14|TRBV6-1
CASSDPRSWNEQFF
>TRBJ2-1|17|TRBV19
CASSQSGTSGALGEQFF
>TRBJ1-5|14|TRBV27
CASSLNGWNQPQHF
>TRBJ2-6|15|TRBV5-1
CASSSTGAGANVLTF
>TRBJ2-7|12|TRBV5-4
CASSLEGHEQYF
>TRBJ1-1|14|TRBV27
CASSSRTGSTEAFF
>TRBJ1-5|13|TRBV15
CATSVQGSQPQHF
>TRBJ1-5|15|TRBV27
CASSFSGVSNQPQHF
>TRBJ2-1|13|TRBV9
CASSVGSAYEQFF
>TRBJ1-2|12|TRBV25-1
CASRGQGRGYTF
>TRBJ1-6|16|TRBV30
CACETTGVQYNSPLHF
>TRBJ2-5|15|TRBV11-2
CASSLAGLRGETQYF
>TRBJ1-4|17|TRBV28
CASSPHPGISSNEKLFF
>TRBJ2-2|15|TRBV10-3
CAITAGGSDTGELFF
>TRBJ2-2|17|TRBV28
CASSLFLTGGSTGELFF